This T cell receptor beta chain was observed in a study of shared clonotypes between healthy human individuals. Germline CDR1 reads SGDLS; CDR2 reads YYNGEE. The CDR3 contains 8 residues. V shed 0 bases and J shed 16 bases, with 2 bases lying between them. Study results and caveats: Naive subsets tended to show greater estimated richness than memory subsets.

In the case of this clone: Its target is not known.

Naive CD8 cells were CD45RO-negative, positively selected for CCR7, excluding terminally differentiated effector memory CD45RA+ cells. Assay used: immunoSEQ multiplex PCR; TCRdb lists only in-frame clones, some missing. The sample has roughly 1,800,000 clones; about 95% are singletons. Material for sequencing was naive CD8+ T cells sorted from blood. V usage is TRBV9 and J usage is TRBJ2-1; D remains ambiguous. The sequence was obtained from a man younger than 35 in good health. The CDR3 loop is CASSVGFF. The CDR3 nucleotides read TGTGCCAGCAGCGTAGGATTCTTC. The entire variable domain, with the rest obtained from reference TRBV9 and TRBJ2-1, is as follows: DSGVTQTPKHLITATGQRVTLRCSPRSGDLSVYWYQQSLDQGLQFLIQYYNGEERAKGNILERFSAQQFPDLHSELNLSSLELGDSALYFCASSVGFFGPGTRLTVL.